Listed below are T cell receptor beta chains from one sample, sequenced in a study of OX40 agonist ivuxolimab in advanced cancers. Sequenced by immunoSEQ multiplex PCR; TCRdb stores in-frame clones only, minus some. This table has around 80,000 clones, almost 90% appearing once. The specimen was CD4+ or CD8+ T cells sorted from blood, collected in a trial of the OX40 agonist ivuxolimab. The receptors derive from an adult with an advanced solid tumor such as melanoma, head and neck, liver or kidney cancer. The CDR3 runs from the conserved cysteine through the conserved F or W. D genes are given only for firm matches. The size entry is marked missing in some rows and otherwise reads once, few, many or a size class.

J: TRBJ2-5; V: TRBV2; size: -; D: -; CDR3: CASSESSGWGETQYF; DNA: TGTGCCAGCAGTGAGTCTTCGGGATGGGGAGAGACCCAGTACTTC
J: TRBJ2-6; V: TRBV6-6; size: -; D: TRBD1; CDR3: CASSRNRGNGANVLTF; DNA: TGTGCCAGCAGTAGAAACAGGGGAAATGGGGCCAACGTCCTGACTTTC
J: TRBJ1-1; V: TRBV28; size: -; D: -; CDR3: CASSSDDRNTEAFF; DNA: TGTGCCAGCAGTTCGGACGACAGGAACACTGAAGCTTTCTTT
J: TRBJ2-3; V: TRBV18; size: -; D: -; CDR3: CASSPTVRGTDTQYF; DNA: TGTGCCAGCTCACCGACTGTTAGAGGCACAGATACGCAGTATTTT
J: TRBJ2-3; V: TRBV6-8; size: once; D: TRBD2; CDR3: CASKRTSGGTDTQYF; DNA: TGTGCCAGCAAGAGGACTAGCGGCGGCACAGATACGCAGTATTTT
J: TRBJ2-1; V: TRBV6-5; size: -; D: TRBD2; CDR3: CASRGGLARENEQFF; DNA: TGTGCCAGCAGAGGGGGACTAGCGAGGGAAAATGAGCAGTTCTTC
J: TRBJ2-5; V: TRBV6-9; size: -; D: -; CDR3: CASSTTLQGTQYF; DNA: TGTGCCAGCAGTACTACACTACAAGGGACCCAGTACTTC
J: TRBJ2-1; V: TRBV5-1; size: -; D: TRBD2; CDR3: CASSFRLAGGINNEQFF; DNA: TGCGCCAGCAGCTTCCGACTAGCGGGAGGGATAAACAATGAGCAGTTCTTC
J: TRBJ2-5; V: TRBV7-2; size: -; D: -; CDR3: CASSLGESTQYF; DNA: TGTGCCAGCAGCTTGGGGGAATCGACCCAGTACTTC
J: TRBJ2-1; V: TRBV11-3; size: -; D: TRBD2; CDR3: CASSLGLAGGNEQFF; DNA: TGTGCCAGCAGCTTGGGACTAGCGGGAGGTAATGAGCAGTTCTTC
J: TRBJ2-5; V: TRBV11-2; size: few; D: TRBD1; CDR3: CASSLTGLGETQYF; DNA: TGTGCCAGCAGTCTGACAGGGTTGGGAGAGACCCAGTACTTC
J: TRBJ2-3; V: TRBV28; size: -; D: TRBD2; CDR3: CASSFSRREGTDTQYF; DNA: TGTGCCAGCAGTTTTTCAAGGCGGGAGGGAACAGATACGCAGTATTTT
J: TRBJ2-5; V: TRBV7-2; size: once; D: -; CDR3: CAIRRRGQETQYF; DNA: TGTGCCATCAGGCGCCGGGGCCAAGAGACCCAGTACTTC
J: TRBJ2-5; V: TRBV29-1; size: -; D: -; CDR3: CSVTTTLRETQYF; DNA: TGCAGCGTCACCACGACGTTAAGAGAGACCCAGTACTTC
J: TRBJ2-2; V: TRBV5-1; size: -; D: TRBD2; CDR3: CASSLLGTSGTGELFF; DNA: TGCGCCAGCAGCTTGCTTGGGACTAGCGGCACCGGGGAGCTGTTTTTT
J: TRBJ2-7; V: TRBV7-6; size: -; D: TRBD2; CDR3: CASSSNFGGAGGLYEQYF; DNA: TGTGCCAGCAGCTCCAATTTCGGGGGGGCGGGAGGCCTGTACGAGCAGTACTTC
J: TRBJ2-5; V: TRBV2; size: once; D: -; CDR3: CASRENRGGETQYF; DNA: TGTGCCAGCAGGGAGAACAGGGGGGGAGAGACCCAGTACTTC
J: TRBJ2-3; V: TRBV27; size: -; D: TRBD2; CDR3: CASSLGGGRSTDTQYF; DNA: TGTGCCAGCAGTTTGGGGGGAGGGAGGAGCACAGATACGCAGTATTTT
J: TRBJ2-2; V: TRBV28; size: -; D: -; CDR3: CASGTLQGSAYTGELFF; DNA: TGTGCCAGCGGAACTTTGCAGGGGAGCGCGTACACCGGGGAGCTGTTTTTT
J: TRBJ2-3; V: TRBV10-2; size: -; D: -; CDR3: CASSDGRWTDTQYF; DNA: TGCGCCAGCAGTGACGGCCGATGGACAGATACGCAGTATTTT
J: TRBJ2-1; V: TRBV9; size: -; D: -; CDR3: CASTRGSSYNEQFF; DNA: TGTGCCAGCACTAGAGGAAGCTCCTACAATGAGCAGTTCTTC
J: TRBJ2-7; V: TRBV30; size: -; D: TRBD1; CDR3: CAWTDRGEQYF; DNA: TGTGCCTGGACCGACAGGGGCGAGCAGTACTTC
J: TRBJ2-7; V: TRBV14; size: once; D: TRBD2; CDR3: CASSPPTSGTSSRHEQYF; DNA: TGTGCCAGCAGCCCCCCAACTAGCGGGACCTCTTCTAGGCACGAGCAGTACTTC
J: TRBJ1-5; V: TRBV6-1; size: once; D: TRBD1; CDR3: CASRTGNQPQHF; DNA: TGTGCCAGCAGGACAGGGAATCAGCCCCAGCATTTT
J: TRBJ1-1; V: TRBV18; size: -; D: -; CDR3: CASSLRQVFEAFF; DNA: TGTGCCAGCTCACTACGACAGGTTTTTGAAGCTTTCTTT
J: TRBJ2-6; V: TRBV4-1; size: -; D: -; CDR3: CASSQRGSGANVLTF; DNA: TGCGCCAGCAGCCAGAGGGGGTCTGGGGCCAACGTCCTGACTTTC
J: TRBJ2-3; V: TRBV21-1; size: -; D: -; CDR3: CASTPGGGDTQYF; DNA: TGTGCCAGCACCCCAGGGGGTGGAGATACGCAGTATTTT
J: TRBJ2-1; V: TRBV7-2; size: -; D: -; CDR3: CASSLDRGGEQFF; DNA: TGTGCCAGCAGCTTAGATCGAGGGGGTGAGCAGTTCTTC
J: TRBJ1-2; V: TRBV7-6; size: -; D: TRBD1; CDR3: CASSLAFRGQGARGYTF; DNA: TGTGCCAGCAGCTTAGCGTTCAGGGGACAGGGGGCGCGGGGCTACACCTTC
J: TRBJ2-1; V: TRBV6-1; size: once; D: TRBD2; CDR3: CASSDPGLVDNEQFF; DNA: TGTGCCAGCAGTGACCCGGGACTAGTAGACAATGAGCAGTTCTTC
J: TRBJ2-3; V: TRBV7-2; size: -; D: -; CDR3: CASGPGVQDTQYF; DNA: TGTGCCAGCGGACCTGGGGTACAGGATACGCAGTATTTT
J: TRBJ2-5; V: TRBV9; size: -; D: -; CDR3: CASSVGPSIETQYF; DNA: TGTGCCAGCAGCGTAGGGCCTAGTATAGAGACCCAGTACTTC
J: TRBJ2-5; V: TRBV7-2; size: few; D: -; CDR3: CASSLNRDKTQYF; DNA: TGTGCCAGCAGCTTAAACCGGGATAAGACCCAGTACTTC
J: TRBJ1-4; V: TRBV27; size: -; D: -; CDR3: CASSFATNEKLFF; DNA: TGTGCCAGCTCCTTTGCAACTAATGAAAAACTGTTTTTT
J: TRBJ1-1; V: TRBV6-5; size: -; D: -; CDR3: CASRLQGLNTEAFF; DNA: TGTGCCAGCAGGCTACAGGGACTAAACACTGAAGCTTTCTTT
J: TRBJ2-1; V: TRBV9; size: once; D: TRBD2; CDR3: CASSVVGRAGNEQFF; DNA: TGTGCCAGCAGCGTAGTCGGGAGGGCCGGCAATGAGCAGTTCTTC